The rows below give T cell receptor beta chains drawn from one sample of a study of blood T cell repertoires in COVID-19. Clones were read by immunoSEQ multiplex PCR, and TCRdb kept only the in-frame ones, dropping some. Of around 310,000 clones in the sample, about 90% were seen once. Sequencing was performed on PBMCs or T cells enriched from blood (not recorded which). The source of these receptors is a woman between 25 and 40 years old who had recovered from COVID-19. Each CDR3 is given with its conserved first and last residue.

v_gene	j_gene	CDR3aa
TRBV5-4	TRBJ2-7	CASSLRQGSNEQYF
TRBV28	TRBJ2-1	CASSFSLGSSYNEQFF
TRBV28	TRBJ1-5	CASSLLSFGGSQPQHF
TRBV5-6	TRBJ2-2	CASSLPGTGGKAGELFF
TRBV5-6	TRBJ1-4	CASSFGQTTNEKLFF
TRBV28	TRBJ2-1	CASSRVAGGTYNEQFF
TRBV18	TRBJ2-5	CASTANEGAQGTQYF
TRBV5-1	TRBJ1-2	CASSLVGGTYEGYTF
TRBV7-9	TRBJ2-3	CASSLKGTGQGTDTQYF
TRBV5-4	TRBJ1-1	CASSWDRADTEAFF
TRBV18	TRBJ1-3	CASSPPAGVISGNTIYF
TRBV18	TRBJ1-2	CASSPPALYGGYTF
TRBV19	TRBJ1-3	CASSKDREVNTIYF
TRBV27	TRBJ2-1	CASSRYETGLSYNEQFF
TRBV6-1	TRBJ2-7	CASSEGVYEQYF
TRBV6-4	TRBJ2-5	CASSAVTSGQETQYF
TRBV18	TRBJ2-1	CASSRFGGEQFF
TRBV3-1/TRBV3-2	TRBJ2-7	CASSQEWVAGFYEQYF
TRBV11-2	TRBJ2-5	CASSSNWETQYF